The rows below give T cell receptor beta chains drawn from one sample of a study of blood T cell repertoires in COVID-19. Sequencing used immunoSEQ multiplex PCR; TCRdb keeps in-frame clones, though not all of them. The table records some 110,000 clones, around nine tenths of them present only once. Material for sequencing was peripheral blood. These receptors were obtained from a human donor in a cohort sampled during active COVID-19. Each CDR3 is given with its conserved first and last residue. Fields, in order: clone size, J gene, V gene, D gene, CDR3 protein, CDR3 DNA. The D gene is left open where the match is weak. The size entry is marked missing in some rows and otherwise reads once, few, many or a size class.

clone_size: NA
j_call: TRBJ2-5
v_call: TRBV5-1
d_call: TRBD1
cdr3_aa: CASRTGALETQYF
cdr3_nt: TGCGCCAGCAGAACAGGGGCTTTGGAGACCCAGTACTTC

clone_size: NA
j_call: TRBJ2-1
v_call: TRBV13
d_call: NA
cdr3_aa: CASSLVAGSSYNEQFF
cdr3_nt: TGTGCCAGCAGCTTAGTGGCCGGGAGCTCCTACAATGAGCAGTTCTTC

clone_size: few
j_call: TRBJ2-7
v_call: TRBV18
d_call: TRBD1
cdr3_aa: CASSRDRASEQYF
cdr3_nt: TGTGCCAGCTCTCGGGACAGGGCCTCCGAGCAGTACTTC

clone_size: NA
j_call: TRBJ2-3
v_call: TRBV27
d_call: NA
cdr3_aa: CASSFSGLSTDTQYF
cdr3_nt: TGTGCCAGCAGTTTCAGCGGGCTAAGCACAGATACGCAGTATTTT

clone_size: few
j_call: TRBJ1-2
v_call: TRBV18
d_call: NA
cdr3_aa: CASSPRTAEVAGYTF
cdr3_nt: TGTGCCAGCTCACCACGGACAGCCGAGGTGGCTGGCTACACCTTC

clone_size: NA
j_call: TRBJ2-1
v_call: TRBV19
d_call: TRBD2
cdr3_aa: CASSIRLAGANEQFF
cdr3_nt: TGTGCCAGTAGTATTAGGCTAGCGGGGGCAAATGAGCAGTTCTTC

clone_size: NA
j_call: TRBJ2-3
v_call: TRBV2
d_call: NA
cdr3_aa: CASSEEAGGSTDTQYF
cdr3_nt: TGTGCCAGCAGTGAAGAAGCGGGCGGCAGCACAGATACGCAGTATTTT

clone_size: NA
j_call: TRBJ2-1
v_call: TRBV11-3
d_call: NA
cdr3_aa: CASSDTPGEQFF
cdr3_nt: TGTGCCAGCAGCGATACTCCCGGTGAGCAGTTCTTC

clone_size: NA
j_call: TRBJ1-4
v_call: TRBV15
d_call: NA
cdr3_aa: CATSGLPATNEKLFF
cdr3_nt: TGTGCCACCAGCGGCCTCCCTGCAACTAATGAAAAACTGTTTTTT

clone_size: NA
j_call: TRBJ2-2
v_call: TRBV29-1
d_call: NA
cdr3_aa: CSVVGTHNTGELFF
cdr3_nt: TGCAGCGTTGTGGGGACACATAACACCGGGGAGCTGTTTTTT

clone_size: NA
j_call: TRBJ2-7
v_call: TRBV19
d_call: TRBD1
cdr3_aa: CASSTRQGYEQYF
cdr3_nt: TGTGCCAGTAGTACTCGACAGGGTTACGAGCAGTACTTC

clone_size: NA
j_call: TRBJ1-2
v_call: TRBV28
d_call: NA
cdr3_aa: CASSLTAPSSGYTF
cdr3_nt: TGTGCCAGCAGTTTAACAGCCCCATCCTCTGGCTACACCTTC

clone_size: NA
j_call: TRBJ2-2
v_call: TRBV18
d_call: NA
cdr3_aa: CASSPTSYNTGELFF
cdr3_nt: TGTGCCAGCTCACCAACTAGCTATAACACCGGGGAGCTGTTTTTT

clone_size: once
j_call: TRBJ2-7
v_call: TRBV27
d_call: NA
cdr3_aa: CASAQTLPRFYEQYF
cdr3_nt: TGTGCCAGCGCACAGACCCTACCTCGTTTCTACGAGCAGTACTTC

clone_size: NA
j_call: TRBJ2-3
v_call: TRBV6-5
d_call: TRBD1
cdr3_aa: CASSSWDRSDTQYF
cdr3_nt: TGTGCCAGCAGTTCCTGGGACAGGTCGGATACGCAGTATTTT

clone_size: once
j_call: TRBJ2-2
v_call: TRBV6-5
d_call: TRBD2
cdr3_aa: CASSYRLAGGGELFF
cdr3_nt: TGTGCCAGCAGTTACCGACTAGCCGGGGGCGGGGAGCTGTTTTTT

clone_size: NA
j_call: TRBJ2-3
v_call: TRBV2
d_call: TRBD2
cdr3_aa: CASMIGEAGASDTQYF
cdr3_nt: TGTGCCAGCATGATCGGTGAAGCGGGAGCTTCAGATACGCAGTATTTT

clone_size: NA
j_call: TRBJ2-2
v_call: TRBV24-1
d_call: TRBD1
cdr3_aa: CATSDFKGQLSGELFF
cdr3_nt: TGTGCCACCAGTGATTTTAAGGGACAGTTGTCCGGGGAGCTGTTTTTT

clone_size: NA
j_call: TRBJ1-4
v_call: TRBV3-1/TRBV3-2
d_call: NA
cdr3_aa: CASSQDHGGEKLFF
cdr3_nt: TGTGCCAGCAGCCAAGATCATGGGGGGGAAAAACTGTTTTTT

clone_size: NA
j_call: TRBJ1-2
v_call: TRBV7-3
d_call: TRBD1
cdr3_aa: CASSLGPGTGDGYTF
cdr3_nt: TGTGCCAGCAGCTTAGGTCCCGGGACAGGGGACGGCTACACCTTC

clone_size: NA
j_call: TRBJ2-7
v_call: TRBV3-1/TRBV3-2
d_call: TRBD1
cdr3_aa: CASSHAGTGSYEQYF
cdr3_nt: TGTGCCAGCAGCCATGCTGGGACAGGGTCCTACGAGCAGTACTTC

clone_size: NA
j_call: TRBJ2-1
v_call: TRBV7-9
d_call: NA
cdr3_aa: CASSGGQRTYNEQFF
cdr3_nt: TGTGCCAGCAGCGGAGGTCAGCGGACGTACAATGAGCAGTTCTTC

clone_size: NA
j_call: TRBJ2-5
v_call: TRBV6-1
d_call: TRBD2
cdr3_aa: CASSDSGGGQQETQYF
cdr3_nt: TGTGCCAGCAGTGATAGCGGGGGAGGCCAACAAGAGACCCAGTACTTC

clone_size: NA
j_call: TRBJ2-3
v_call: TRBV5-4
d_call: NA
cdr3_aa: CASSQGLEGNTQYF
cdr3_nt: TGTGCCAGCAGCCAGGGACTTGAGGGAAATACGCAGTATTTT

clone_size: NA
j_call: TRBJ1-2
v_call: TRBV5-6
d_call: TRBD1
cdr3_aa: CASSPGTGAYGYTF
cdr3_nt: TGTGCCAGCAGCCCAGGGACAGGGGCCTATGGCTACACCTTC

clone_size: NA
j_call: TRBJ2-7
v_call: TRBV5-5
d_call: NA
cdr3_aa: CASSLTDWTYEQYF
cdr3_nt: TGTGCCAGCAGCTTGACGGATTGGACATACGAGCAGTACTTC